The T cell receptor (beta chain) described here comes from a study of blood T cell repertoires in COVID-19. Across the study: Sources were T cells, B-cell-depleted T cells, or PBMCs; the material itself was cDNA or gDNA.

Clinical histories supplied by participants themselves formed the basis of cohort assignment. Either two negative PCRs, clearance, or symptom resolution qualified Cohort 3 donors as recovered. In the original workflow: Amplification from reference gene primers served as the basis for estimated nucleated cell counts. Clones were sequenced by immunoSEQ multiplex PCR, and TCRdb holds only the in-frame ones, with some missing. The V and J calls and clone size come from that table; D and trimming were worked out from the DNA. The data contain roughly 500,000 clones, about 88% of them singletons. The clonotype originates from a woman in her sixties who had recovered from COVID-19. The sequenced sample consisted of PBMCs or T cells enriched from blood (not recorded which).

The CDR3 region is CASSPHRGAGELFF. The CDR3 DNA reads as TGTGCCAGCAGCCCCCACAGGGGGGCCGGGGAGCTGTTTTTT. The chain couples TRBV14 to TRBJ2-2; 8 nucleotides align to TRBD1. From germline, CDR1 is SGHDN and CDR2 FVKESK. The CDR3 runs 14 residues. The V gene end was trimmed by 4 bases and the J gene end by 6 bases; junction bases not matched to a gene: 4. The whole variable domain, remainder taken from reference TRBV14 and TRBJ2-2, is EAGVTQFPSHSVIEKGQTVTLRCDPISGHDNLYWYRRVMGKEIKFLLHFVKESKQDESGMPNNRFLAERTGGTYSTLKVQPAELEDSGVYFCASSPHRGAGELFFGEGSRLTVL.